Detailed here is one TCR beta chain. What it binds is unknown. TCRdb's copy holds only in-frame clones and misses some; the assay was immunoSEQ multiplex PCR. The sample consists of 83,000 or so clones, around nine tenths of them appearing once. The data belong to a study of T cell responses to AZD1222 COVID-19 vaccine. Study findings and constraints: An increase in Spike-specific TCR breadth and depth was observed after two AZD1222 doses.

The CDR3 has 13 residues. Trimming pared 0 bases from V and 7 bases from J, leaving 7 bases between. The V gene's germline CDR1 is LGHNA and CDR2 YNFKEQ. V and J are TRBV4-2 and TRBJ2-1; D unclear. Sequencing used peripheral blood, obtained 28 days after the second AZD1222 dose. This TCR was recovered from an adult who received the AZD1222 COVID-19 vaccine. The CDR3 coding sequence is TGTGCCAGCAGCCAAGATGGGTCTAATGAGCAGTTCTTC. Translating it yields CASSQDGSNEQFF.